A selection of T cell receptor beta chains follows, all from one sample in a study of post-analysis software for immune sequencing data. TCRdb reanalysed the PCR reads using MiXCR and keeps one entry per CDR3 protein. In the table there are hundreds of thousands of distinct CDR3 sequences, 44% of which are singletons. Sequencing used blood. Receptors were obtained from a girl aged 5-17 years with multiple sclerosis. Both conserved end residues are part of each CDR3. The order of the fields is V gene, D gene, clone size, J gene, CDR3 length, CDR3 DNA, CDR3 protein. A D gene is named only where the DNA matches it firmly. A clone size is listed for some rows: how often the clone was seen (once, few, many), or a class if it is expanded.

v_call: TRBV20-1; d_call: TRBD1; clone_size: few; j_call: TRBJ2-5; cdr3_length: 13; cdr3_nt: TGCAGTGCTAGTGGGACAGGGCAAGAGACCCAGTACTTC; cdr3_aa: CSASGTGQETQYF
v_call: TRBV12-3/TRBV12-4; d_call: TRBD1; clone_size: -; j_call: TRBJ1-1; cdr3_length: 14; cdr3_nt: TGTGCCAGCAGGTTTGGACAGGGGAGTGGCGGAGCTTTCTTT; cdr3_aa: CASRFGQGSGGAFF
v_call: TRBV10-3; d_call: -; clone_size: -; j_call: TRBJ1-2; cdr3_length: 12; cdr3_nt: TGTGCCATCGGGGGAATAGGGGCTGGCTACACCTTC; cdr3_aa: CAIGGIGAGYTF
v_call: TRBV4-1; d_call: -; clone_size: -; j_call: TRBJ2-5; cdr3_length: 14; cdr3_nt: TGCGCCAGCAAGGACCAGGGGCGGACGGAGACCCAGTACTTC; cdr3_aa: CASKDQGRTETQYF
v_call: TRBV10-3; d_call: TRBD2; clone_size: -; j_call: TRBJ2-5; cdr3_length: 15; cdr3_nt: TGTGCCATCAGTGAGGGAGCGGGGGGTCAAGAGACCCAGTACTTC; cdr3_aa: CAISEGAGGQETQYF
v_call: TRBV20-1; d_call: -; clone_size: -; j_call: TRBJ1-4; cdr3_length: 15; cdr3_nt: TGCAGTGCTAGAGTCACAGGGCCTCAGGGGGAAAAACTGTTTTTT; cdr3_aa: CSARVTGPQGEKLFF
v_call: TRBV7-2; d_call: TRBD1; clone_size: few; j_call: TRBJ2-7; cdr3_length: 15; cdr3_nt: TGTGCCAGCAGCTCGCCAGACAGGGCGGACTACGAGCAGTACTTC; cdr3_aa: CASSSPDRADYEQYF
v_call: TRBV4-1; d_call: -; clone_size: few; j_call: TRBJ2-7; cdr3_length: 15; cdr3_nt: TGCGCCAGCAGCCTAGCTTCGGCCGGGTCGTACGAGCAGTACTTC; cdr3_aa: CASSLASAGSYEQYF
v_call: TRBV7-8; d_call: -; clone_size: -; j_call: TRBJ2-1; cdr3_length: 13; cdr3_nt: TGTGCCAGCAGCTTTAGTTGGGGAAATGAGCAGTTCTTC; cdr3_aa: CASSFSWGNEQFF
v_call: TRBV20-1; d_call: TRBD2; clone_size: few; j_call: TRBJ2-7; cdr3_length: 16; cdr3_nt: TGCAGTGCTTCGGAGGGGCAAGGTCGGGGGAGGGACGAGCAGTACTTC; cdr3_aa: CSASEGQGRGRDEQYF
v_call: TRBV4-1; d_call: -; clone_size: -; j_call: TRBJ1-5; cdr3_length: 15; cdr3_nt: TGCGCCAGCAGCCAAGCGGGGGAGGCAGGGCGGCCCCAGCATTTT; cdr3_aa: CASSQAGEAGRPQHF
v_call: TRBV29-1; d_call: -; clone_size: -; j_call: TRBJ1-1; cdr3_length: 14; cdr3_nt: TGCAGCGTTGAAGGGGCCTTACTGGGCACTGAAGCTTTCTTT; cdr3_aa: CSVEGALLGTEAFF
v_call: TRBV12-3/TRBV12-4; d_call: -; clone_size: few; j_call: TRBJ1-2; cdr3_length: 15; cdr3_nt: TGTGCCAGCAGACCGAGGGGGACGGCTAACTATGGCTACACCTTC; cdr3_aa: CASRPRGTANYGYTF
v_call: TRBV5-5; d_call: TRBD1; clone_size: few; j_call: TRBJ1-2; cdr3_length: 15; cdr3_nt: TGTGCCAGCAGCTCTCCGGACAGGGGAAACTATGGCTACACCTTC; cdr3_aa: CASSSPDRGNYGYTF
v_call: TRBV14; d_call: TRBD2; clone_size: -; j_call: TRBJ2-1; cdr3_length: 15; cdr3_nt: TGTGCCAGCAGCCAAGACCCGGGACTAGCATATGAGCAGTTCTTC; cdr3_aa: CASSQDPGLAYEQFF
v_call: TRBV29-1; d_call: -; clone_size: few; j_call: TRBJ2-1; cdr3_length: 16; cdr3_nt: TGCAGCGTTGAAGAGGTCGGTGGGAGTCCCTACAATGAGCAGTTCTTC; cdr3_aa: CSVEEVGGSPYNEQFF
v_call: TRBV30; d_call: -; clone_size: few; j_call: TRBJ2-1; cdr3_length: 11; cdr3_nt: TGTGCCTGGAGTCGATACAATGAGCAGTTCTTC; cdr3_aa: CAWSRYNEQFF
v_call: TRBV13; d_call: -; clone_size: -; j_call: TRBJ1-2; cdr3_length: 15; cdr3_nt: TGTGCCAGCAGCCCCCAGGGCCGGGTGACCTATGGCTACACCTTC; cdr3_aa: CASSPQGRVTYGYTF
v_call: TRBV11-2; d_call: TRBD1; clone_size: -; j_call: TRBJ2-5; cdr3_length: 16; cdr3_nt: TGTGCCAGCAGCAACCAGGGACAGTCACTAAAAGAGACCCAGTACTTC; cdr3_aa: CASSNQGQSLKETQYF
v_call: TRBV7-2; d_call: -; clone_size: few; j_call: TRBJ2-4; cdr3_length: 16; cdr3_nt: TGTGCCAGCAGCCCACCTCCCCGGCTCTGGGGACACATTCAGTACTTC; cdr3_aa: CASSPPPRLWGHIQYF
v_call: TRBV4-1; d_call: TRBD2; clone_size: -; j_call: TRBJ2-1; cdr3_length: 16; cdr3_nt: TGCGCCAGCAGCCAAGAGGCTAGCGGGGGGGCCGGGGAGCAGTTCTTC; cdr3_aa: CASSQEASGGAGEQFF
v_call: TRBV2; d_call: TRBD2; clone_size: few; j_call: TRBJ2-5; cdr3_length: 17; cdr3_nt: TGTGCCAGCAGTGATACACCGGCGACTAGCGACCAAGAGACCCAGTACTTC; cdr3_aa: CASSDTPATSDQETQYF
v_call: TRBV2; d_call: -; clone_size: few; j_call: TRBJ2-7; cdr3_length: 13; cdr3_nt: TGTGCCAGCAGTGAAGAGGGCGGCTACGAGCAGTACTTC; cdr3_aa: CASSEEGGYEQYF
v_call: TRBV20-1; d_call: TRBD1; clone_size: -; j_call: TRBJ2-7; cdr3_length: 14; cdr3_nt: TGCAGTGCAATCCTTGGGACAGGGGAGAGCGAGCAGTACTTC; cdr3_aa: CSAILGTGESEQYF
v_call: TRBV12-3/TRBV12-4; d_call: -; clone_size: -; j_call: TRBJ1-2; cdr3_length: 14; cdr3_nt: TGTGCCAGCACCCTGGACAGCCAATTCTATGGCTACACCTTC; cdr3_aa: CASTLDSQFYGYTF
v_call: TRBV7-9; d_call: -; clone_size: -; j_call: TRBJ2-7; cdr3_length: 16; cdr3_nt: TGTGCCAGCAGCTCCCAAGAGCCGGGTCTAACCTACGAGCAGTACTTC; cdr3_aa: CASSSQEPGLTYEQYF
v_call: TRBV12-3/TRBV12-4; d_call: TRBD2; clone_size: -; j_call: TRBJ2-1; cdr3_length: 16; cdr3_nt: TGTGCCAGCAGTCCTCAAACGAGCGGGAGCAAAAATGAGCAGTTCTTC; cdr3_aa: CASSPQTSGSKNEQFF
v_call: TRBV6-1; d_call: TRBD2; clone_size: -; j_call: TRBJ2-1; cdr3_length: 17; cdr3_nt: TGTGCCAGCAGCCGACTAGCGGGGGGTCTCGGGTACAATGAGCAGTTCTTC; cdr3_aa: CASSRLAGGLGYNEQFF
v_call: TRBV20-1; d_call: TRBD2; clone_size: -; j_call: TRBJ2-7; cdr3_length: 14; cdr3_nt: TGCAGTGCTAGAATGGCTAGCGGGAGCAACGAGCAGTACTTC; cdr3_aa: CSARMASGSNEQYF
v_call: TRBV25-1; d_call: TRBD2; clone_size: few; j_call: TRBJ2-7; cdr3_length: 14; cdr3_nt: TGTGCCAGCAGTGAGGGGACTAGCGGGATAAAGCAGTACTTC; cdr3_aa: CASSEGTSGIKQYF
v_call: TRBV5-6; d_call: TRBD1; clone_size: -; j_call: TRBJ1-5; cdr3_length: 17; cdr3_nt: TGTGCCAGCAGTTTTGGGCGGGACAGGGGCCTCGATCAGCCCCAGCATTTT; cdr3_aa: CASSFGRDRGLDQPQHF
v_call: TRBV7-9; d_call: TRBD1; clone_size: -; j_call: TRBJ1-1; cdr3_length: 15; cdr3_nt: TGTGCCAGCAGCTGGGGGGGGACAGTGAACACTGAAGCTTTCTTT; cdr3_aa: CASSWGGTVNTEAFF
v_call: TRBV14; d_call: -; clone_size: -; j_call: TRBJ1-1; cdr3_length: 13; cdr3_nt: TGTGCCAGCAGCCAACTGTTGAACACTGAAGCTTTCTTT; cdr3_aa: CASSQLLNTEAFF
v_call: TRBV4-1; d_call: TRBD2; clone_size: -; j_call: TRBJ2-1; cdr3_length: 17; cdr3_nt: TGCGCCAGCAGGAGTAGCGGGCCCCTCTTGGGGTACAATGAGCAGTTCTTC; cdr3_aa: CASRSSGPLLGYNEQFF
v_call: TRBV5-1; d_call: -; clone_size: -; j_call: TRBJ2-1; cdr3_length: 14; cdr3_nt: TGCGCCAGCAGCTTGGACTTGCCTGGCAATGAGCAGTTCTTC; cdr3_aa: CASSLDLPGNEQFF
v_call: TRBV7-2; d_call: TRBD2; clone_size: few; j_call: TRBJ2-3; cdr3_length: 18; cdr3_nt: TGTGCCAGCAGCTTAGCGATTTCGGGGCTAGCGGGGACAGATACGCAGTATTTT; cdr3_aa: CASSLAISGLAGTDTQYF
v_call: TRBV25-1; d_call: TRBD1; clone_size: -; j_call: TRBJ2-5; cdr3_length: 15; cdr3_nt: TGTGCCAGCAGTGAAGGACAGGGGGGCCTAGAGACCCAGTACTTC; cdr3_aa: CASSEGQGGLETQYF
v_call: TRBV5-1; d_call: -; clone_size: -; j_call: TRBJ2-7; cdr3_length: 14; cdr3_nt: TGCGCCAGCAGCGAAGGGACATCGAGTGACGAGCAGTACTTC; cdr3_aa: CASSEGTSSDEQYF
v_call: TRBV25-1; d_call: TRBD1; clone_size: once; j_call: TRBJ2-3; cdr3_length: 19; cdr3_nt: TGTGCCAGCGAGAGGTCACCGAGGACAGGGGGCTATAAGACAGATACGCAGTATTTT; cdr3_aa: CASERSPRTGGYKTDTQYF
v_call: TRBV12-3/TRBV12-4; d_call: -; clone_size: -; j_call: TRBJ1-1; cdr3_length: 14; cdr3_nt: TGTGCCAGCAGGCTGGAGGGTCTCGGCGCTAAAGCTTTCTTT; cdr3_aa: CASRLEGLGAKAFF